One and the same sample provided the 10 T cell receptor beta chains below, sequenced in a study of T cells in Graves' hyperthyroidism and ophthalmopathy. What was amplified from RNA transcripts were TCR beta CDR3 regions. HTBI primers were the set used in a first-round RT-PCR of the TCR CDR3. TCRdb used MiXCR to reprocess the multiplex PCR reads, holding one entry per CDR3 protein. Of 250,000 to 300,000 distinct CDR3 sequences listed, 10% to 15% are singletons. Material for sequencing was blood. The receptors stem from a woman between 25 and 40 years old with Graves' hyperthyroidism that later progressed to Graves' ophthalmopathy.

As regards this clonotype: Possible read error: a much larger clone is one base away. V and J are TRBV5-6 and TRBJ2-7; the D is unclear. Trimming took off 4 bases at V and 7 bases at J, with 18 bases between the two ends. Germline lookup yields CDR1 SGHDT and CDR2 YYEEEE. The CDR3 runs to 14 residues. DNA for the CDR3: TGTGCCAGCAGCCCCCATACGGGCCTTGGAGAGCAGTACTTC. It specifies CASSPHTGLGEQYF. Variable domain in full (rest from reference TRBV5-6 and TRBJ2-7): DAGVTQSPTHLIKTRGQQVTLRCSPKSGHDTVSWYQQALGQGPQFIFQYYEEEERQRGNFPDRFSGHQFPNYSSELNVNALLLGDSALYLCASSPHTGLGEQYFGPGTRLTVT.

This clonotype has at least ten counts. CDR3 coding DNA: TGTGCCAGCAGCCCGCCGGGACTAGCGTTTTCACATACGCAGTATTTT. Translating gives CASSPPGLAFSHTQYF. The chain joins TRBV7-2 to TRBJ2-3; 10 nucleotides agree with TRBD2. Germline values: CDR1 SGHTA, CDR2 FQGNSA. This CDR3 contains 16 residues. The ends lost 5 bases at V and 7 bases at J; junction bases unmatched: 12. Using reference TRBV7-2 and TRBJ2-3 for the parts outside the CDR3, the full variable domain is GAGVSQSPSNKVTEKGKDVELRCDPISGHTALYWYRQSLGQGLEFLIYFQGNSAPDKSGLPSDRFSAERTGGSVSTLTIQRTQQEDSAVYLCASSPPGLAFSHTQYFGPGTRLTVL.

This clonotype was recorded at least ten times. V gene TRBV29-1 combines with J gene TRBJ2-1; perhaps TRBD2 as D (5 bases). The V end lost 0 bases, the J end lost 0 bases, and 9 bases lay between the germline ends. The CDR3 has 15 amino acids. The germline V gene encodes CDR1 SQVTM and CDR2 ANQGSEA. CDR3 DNA: TGCAGCGTTGAAGAGGCCGAGGGCTCCTACAATGAGCAGTTCTTC. It encodes CSVEEAEGSYNEQFF.

In its sample, this clonotype was seen many times. The rearrangement links TRBV20-1 to TRBJ2-5, with D tentatively TRBD2 (6 bases). The germline V and J ends were trimmed by 6 bases and 2 bases, with 13 bases remaining between them. Looked up from germline, CDR1 is DFQATT and CDR2 is SNEGSKA (reference sequence). This CDR3 comprises 13 residues. CDR3 sequence (DNA): TGCAGTGCCAACCGGGGACTTCAAGAGACCCAGTACTTC. As protein: CSANRGLQETQYF.

This clonotype was seen repeatedly, ten times or more. At one end the junction does not follow the germline gene, possibly because of a read error. The chain is built from TRBV7-2 and TRBJ2-3, with 8 nucleotides matching TRBD2. Germline assignment: CDR1 SGHTA and CDR2 FQGNSA. The CDR3 runs to 15 residues. The CDR3 here is CASSLARGGTDTQYF. CDR3 sequence (DNA): TGTGCCAGCAGCCTAGCGCGGGGGGGCACAGATACGCAGTATTTT.

To note about this clonotype: A much larger clone sits a single nucleotide away, making a read error possible. V gene TRBV11-1 combines with J gene TRBJ1-2; D is possibly TRBD1 (6 bases). The V gene's germline CDR1 is SGHAT and CDR2 FQDESV (reference sequence). This CDR3 is 13 amino acids long. V gave up 2 bases and J gave up 4 bases, with 8 bases separating them. DNA of the CDR3: TGTGCCAGCAGCTTACCGGACAGCTATGGCTACACCTTC. It encodes CASSLPDSYGYTF. Combining the CDR3 with reference TRBV11-1 and TRBJ1-2 gives the whole variable domain EAEVAQSPRYKITEKSQAVAFWCDPISGHATLYWYRQILGQGPELLVQFQDESVVDDSQLPKDRFSAERLKGVDSTLKIQPAELGDSAMYLCASSLPDSYGYTFGSGTRLTVV.

At least ten counts were recorded for this clonotype. The CDR3 coding sequence is TGTGCCAGCAGCATACATCGGGCGGGGGGGAGCTACGAGCAGTACTTC. It yields the protein CASSIHRAGGSYEQYF. The chain couples TRBV7-2 to TRBJ2-7; 9 bases line up with TRBD2. Germline V gene data show CDR1 as SGHTA and CDR2 as FQGNSA. The CDR3 sequence is 16 residues long. With 5 bases clipped from V and 3 bases from J, the junction kept 11 bases outside the gene matches.

Points on this clonotype: With a much larger clone just one base away, this may be a read error. The gene calls are TRBV30 and TRBJ2-7; 10 bases map to TRBD2. Germline V gives CDR1 GTSNPN, CDR2 SVGIG (reference sequence). The CDR3 has 14 amino acids. Trimming at V came to 3 bases and at J to 2 bases, leaving 4 bases not matched to a gene. The CDR3 protein is CAWRAGGGPYEQYF. DNA of the CDR3: TGTGCCTGGAGAGCGGGAGGGGGACCCTACGAGCAGTACTTC.

This clonotype was detected ten times or more. Written as DNA, the CDR3 is TGTGCCAGCAGTATGCGACAGGGTCGCGCAGATACGCAGTATTTT. Translated: CASSMRQGRADTQYF. The chain combines TRBV2 with TRBJ2-3; 7 bases are a match to TRBD1. This CDR3 is built from 15 residues. V dropped 5 bases and J dropped 4; count of bases not matched to a gene: 9. Germline V gene sequence: CDR1 SNHLY, CDR2 FYNNEI.

This clonotype was seen repeatedly, ten times or more. The chain links TRBV6-2 or TRBV6-3 to TRBJ2-1; 8 bases map to TRBD2. Germline trimming cut 5 bases from V and 4 bases from J; bases unmatched to any gene: 10. The V gene's germline CDR1 is MNHEY and CDR2 SVGEGT. This CDR3 comprises 16 residues. As DNA, the CDR3 is TGTGCCAGCAGTCTAAAAGCGGGAGTCCTTTACAATGAGCAGTTCTTC. It is translated as CASSLKAGVLYNEQFF.